Listed below are T cell receptor beta chains from one sample, sequenced in a study of CD8+ T cells in alopecia areata. Produced via immunoSEQ multiplex PCR; TCRdb's table is partial and in-frame only. The repertoire holds under 110,000 clones, with 55% to 75% as singletons. Sample: CD8+ T cells sorted from blood, taken between weeks 55 and 65, from a patient treated with tofacitinib. These receptors all stem from a human donor with alopecia areata. The CDR3 runs from the conserved cysteine through the conserved F or W. A D gene is named only where the DNA matches it firmly. Clone size appears in some rows only: once, few, many, or a class for an expanded clone.

V,size,J,D,DNA,CDR3
TRBV21-1,.,TRBJ1-4,.,TGTGCCAGCAGCTCTCGCCCGACAGGGACTAATGAAAAACTGTTTTTT,CASSSRPTGTNEKLFF
TRBV6-1,few,TRBJ2-7,.,TGTGCCAGCAGTGAAGCAGGGTTCTACGAGCAGTACTTC,CASSEAGFYEQYF
TRBV27,.,TRBJ2-5,TRBD1,TGTGCCAGCAGTCCCCACCCCCGACAGGGCGGCGTTGAAGAGACCCAGTACTTC,CASSPHPRQGGVEETQYF
TRBV30,.,TRBJ1-6,.,TGTGCCTGTTCCCCGGCGAGCTCCTATAATTCACCCCTCCACTTT,CACSPASSYNSPLHF
TRBV7-2,.,TRBJ1-2,.,TGTGCCAGCAGCCCCTCTGGGGAGGATACAAGTCGGGGCTACACCTTC,CASSPSGEDTSRGYTF
TRBV5-6,few,TRBJ1-6,TRBD1,TGTGCCAGCACCACAGGGGGCACTTCACCCCTCCACTTT,CASTTGGTSPLHF
TRBV9,.,TRBJ2-2,TRBD1,TGTGCCAGCAGCTCCCGGACAGGGGGTAATACCGGGGAGCTGTTTTTT,CASSSRTGGNTGELFF
TRBV2,.,TRBJ2-3,.,TGTGCCAGCAGTGAAGTTTGGAAACCTACAGATACGCAGTATTTT,CASSEVWKPTDTQYF
TRBV5-1,once,TRBJ2-2,.,TGCGCCAGCAGCCTGACAGGCTCCACCGGGGAGCTGTTTTTT,CASSLTGSTGELFF
TRBV5-1,.,TRBJ1-1,.,TGCGCCAGCAGCGCCCAGGGTAAAGACACTGAAGCTTTCTTT,CASSAQGKDTEAFF
TRBV6-6,few,TRBJ1-5,.,TGTGCCGCCGGGTATAGCAATCAGCCCCAGCATTTT,CAAGYSNQPQHF
TRBV6-1,.,TRBJ1-5,.,TGTGCCACCTATCCGGTGGACCTGGGTCAGCCCCAGCATTTT,CATYPVDLGQPQHF
TRBV13,.,TRBJ2-7,.,TGTGCCAGCAGCCCGCGGGACAGACTAACCTACGAGCAGTACTTC,CASSPRDRLTYEQYF
TRBV29-1,.,TRBJ2-2,.,TGCAGCGTGAGGGACACCGAGAACACCGGGGAGCTGTTTTTT,CSVRDTENTGELFF
TRBV2,.,TRBJ2-1,TRBD1,TGTGCCAGCAGCCCACAGGGGACTGAGCAGTTCTTC,CASSPQGTEQFF
TRBV19,.,TRBJ1-2,.,TGTGCCAGTAGTATGGCCAGGGGCCCTAGCTATGGCTACACCTTC,CASSMARGPSYGYTF
TRBV10-2,.,TRBJ1-1,TRBD1,TGCGCCAGCACCTCAGGGGGAGTCACTGAAGCTTTCTTT,CASTSGGVTEAFF
TRBV19,.,TRBJ2-1,TRBD2,TGTGCCAGTAGTATATCACTAGCGGGGTCAAAGTACAATGAGCAGTTCTTC,CASSISLAGSKYNEQFF
TRBV7-9,few,TRBJ1-1,.,TGTGCCAGCAGCTTCACACAGATCCCAATGAACACTGAAGCTTTCTTT,CASSFTQIPMNTEAFF
TRBV6-5,few,TRBJ1-1,TRBD1,TGTGCCAGCAGTGAGACAGGGAGTGGGACTGAAGCTTTCTTT,CASSETGSGTEAFF
TRBV2,few,TRBJ2-3,TRBD2,TGTGCCAGCAGTTGGGCGGGGGGTTCAGATACGCAGTATTTT,CASSWAGGSDTQYF
TRBV4-1,.,TRBJ2-3,.,TGCGCCAGCAGCCAAGTGGCCGCCAGCACAGATACGCAGTATTTT,CASSQVAASTDTQYF
TRBV18,.,TRBJ2-3,TRBD2,TGTGCCAGCTCACCATACGTAGCGGGGGCGGATACGCAGTATTTT,CASSPYVAGADTQYF
TRBV30,.,TRBJ1-2,.,TGTGCCTGGAGTGAGGGAGCCCTCTCGGGGTACACCTTC,CAWSEGALSGYTF
TRBV29-1,.,TRBJ2-7,.,TGCAGCGTTGTCAGGGATTACGAGCAGTACTTC,CSVVRDYEQYF
TRBV6-1,.,TRBJ1-6,.,TGTGCCAGCAGTGCGTGGGCTGCCATTTCACCCCTCCACTTT,CASSAWAAISPLHF
TRBV15,.,TRBJ2-5,.,TGTGCCACCAGCAGAGTAGCAGACAAAGAGACCCAGTACTTC,CATSRVADKETQYF
TRBV6-4,.,TRBJ2-2,.,TGTGCCAGCAGTGACTTAGGAGGCGGGGAGCTGTTTTTT,CASSDLGGGELFF
TRBV2,once,TRBJ2-1,.,TGTGCCAGCCTAAGGGAGGAATTGAATGAGCAGTTCTTC,CASLREELNEQFF
TRBV12-5,.,TRBJ1-2,.,TGTGCTAGTGGTTGGCCCCCGGGACTACGTTTC,CASGWPPGLRF
TRBV15,few,TRBJ2-1,.,TGTGCCACCAGCAGAGAAGAGACAGAGCAGTTCTTC,CATSREETEQFF
TRBV5-6,.,TRBJ2-7,.,TGTGCCAGCAGCTTGGCCGGGGGCGGCACCTACGAGCAGTACTTC,CASSLAGGGTYEQYF
TRBV29-1,few,TRBJ2-3,.,TGCAGCGGCGAACTCGGACGGAGCACAGATACGCAGTATTTT,CSGELGRSTDTQYF
TRBV5-6,.,TRBJ2-1,TRBD2,TGTGCCAGCAGCTTGGCGACTAGCGGGGGGGCGTATGAGCAGTTCTTC,CASSLATSGGAYEQFF
TRBV30,.,TRBJ2-1,.,TGTGCCTGGAGTGTACTCGGATACAATGAGCAGTTCTTC,CAWSVLGYNEQFF
TRBV4-1,.,TRBJ2-7,.,TGCGCCAGCAGCCAAGAGGCGACAGGATACTACGAGCAGTACTTC,CASSQEATGYYEQYF
TRBV4-1,once,TRBJ2-3,.,TGCGCCAGCAGCCAAAGCTTGGTAGGGACAGATACGCAGTATTTT,CASSQSLVGTDTQYF
TRBV9,.,TRBJ1-2,.,TGTGCCAGCAGTAGCAGAGATGGCTACACCTTC,CASSSRDGYTF
TRBV7-8,.,TRBJ1-5,.,TGTGCCAGCAGCTTAGTCGGCGGACGGGCGGGTCATCAGCCCCAGCATTTT,CASSLVGGRAGHQPQHF
TRBV2,.,TRBJ1-1,.,TGTGCCAGCAGCGCGGGAGGGGCCGGGAAGACTGAAGCTTTCTTT,CASSAGGAGKTEAFF
TRBV5-1,few,TRBJ2-3,TRBD1,TGCGCCAGCAGCTTGGTGGGGACAGGGAGCACAGATACGCAGTATTTT,CASSLVGTGSTDTQYF
TRBV7-9,.,TRBJ2-7,.,TGTGCCAGCAGCCTCATAACCGGCTACGAGCAGTACTTC,CASSLITGYEQYF